These 23 T cell receptor beta chains came from one sample sequenced in a study of shared clonotypes between healthy human individuals. Sequenced by immunoSEQ multiplex PCR; TCRdb stores in-frame clones only, minus some. The sample shows hundreds of thousands of clones, roughly 95% of them seen only once. CD45RO negativity and positive selection for CCR7 defined naive CD8 cells, a population that excluded terminally differentiated effector memory CD45RA+ cells. Sequences were obtained from naive CD8+ T cells sorted from blood. These receptors were collected from a woman in her twenties or thirties in good health.

This sequence joins TRBV6-5 and TRBJ2-7; the D gene could be TRBD1 or TRBD2 (5 bases each). Germline V gene sequence: CDR1 MNHEY, CDR2 SVGAGI. Trimming removed 4 bases from V and 4 bases from J, with 17 bases in between. The CDR3 runs to 15 residues. CDR3 loop: CASSSAPGRHYEQYF. In DNA, the CDR3 is TGTGCCAGCAGTTCTGCCCCGGGACGGCATTACGAGCAGTACTTC.

This clone was seen more than once but under ten times. The rearrangement uses TRBV29-1 and TRBJ2-7; 7 bases line up with TRBD1. The junction had 2 bases not matched to a gene; V was cut back by 4 bases and J by 5 bases. Germline lookup yields CDR1 SQVTM and CDR2 ANQGSEA. The CDR3 has 11 residues. CDR3: CSVGTGDEQYF. The CDR3 nucleotides read TGCAGCGTTGGCACAGGGGACGAGCAGTACTTC.

The chain carries TRBV28 and TRBJ2-1; D unresolved. The germline V gene has CDR1 MDHEN and CDR2 SYDVKM. The CDR3 spans 13 residues. Trimming left V 6 bases short and J 0 bases short, with 6 bases between. The CDR3 reads CASRLVSYNEQFF. The CDR3 bases are TGTGCCAGCAGACTTGTCTCCTACAATGAGCAGTTCTTC.

The rearrangement links TRBV2 to TRBJ2-7; D possibly matches TRBD1 or TRBD2 (5 bases each). This CDR3 spans 15 amino acids. Germline-derived CDR1 and CDR2 are SNHLY and FYNNEI. With 4 bases removed from V and 2 bases from J, the gap between germline ends came to 15 bases. In DNA form, the CDR3 reads TGTGCCAGCAGTGTGGGACGTCAAATGACCTACGAGCAGTACTTC. Translating it yields CASSVGRQMTYEQYF.

The chain carries TRBV11-1 and TRBJ1-1; TRBD1 matches at 9 bases. J lost 4 bases, V lost 1 base, and 4 bases had no gene match. This CDR3 comprises 15 residues. The germline gives CDR1 SGHAT, CDR2 FQDESV (reference sequence). CDR3 nucleotide sequence: TGTGCCAGCAGCTTAGTGCGGGGACAGGGCACTGAAGCTTTCTTT. Translated: CASSLVRGQGTEAFF.

This clone was picked up one time. The rearrangement joins TRBV19 to TRBJ2-7; 10 positions match TRBD2. Unmatched junction bases numbered 3, after V lost 5 bases and J lost 2 bases. The germline gives CDR1 LNHDA, CDR2 SQIVND (reference sequence). This CDR3 region has 14 residues. In DNA, the CDR3 is TGTGCCAGTAGTCCGCTAGCGGGGGCCTACGAGCAGTACTTC. It codes for CASSPLAGAYEQYF.

This chain connects TRBV4-1 to TRBJ2-5, with D unclear. V was pared by 1 base and J by 4 bases, with 7 bases between. The germline CDR1 and CDR2 sequences are MGHRA and YSYEKL. The CDR3 contains 13 residues. The CDR3 here is CASSQGYGETQYF. The CDR3 region has the DNA TGCGCCAGCAGCCAAGGATACGGAGAGACCCAGTACTTC.

V usage is TRBV7-9 and J usage is TRBJ2-4, with D unclear. The ends were cut back, 4 bases at V and 1 base at J, with 11 bases in the middle. Germline V gene lookup returns CDR1 SEHNR and CDR2 FQNEAQ (reference sequence). This CDR3 spans 15 amino acids. The CDR3 here is CASSSMASAKNIQYF. The CDR3 DNA reads TGTGCCAGCAGCTCTATGGCCTCGGCCAAAAACATTCAGTACTTC.

V usage is TRBV11-2 and J usage is TRBJ2-1; 15 positions match TRBD2. The CDR3 loop spans 17 amino acids. Germline V CDR1 and CDR2: SGHAT, FQNNGV. The V segment lost 5 bases and the J segment 5 bases; nucleotides outside the gene matches: 7. CDR3 in amino acids: CASSKGLAGGFNNEQFF. CDR3 sequence (DNA): TGTGCCAGCAGCAAAGGACTAGCGGGGGGGTTTAACAATGAGCAGTTCTTC.

The CDR3 loop is CASSLITGSAGYTF. CDR3 DNA: TGTGCCAGCAGCTTAATCACAGGGTCGGCTGGCTACACCTTC. The chain couples TRBV7-9 to TRBJ1-2, with D tentatively TRBD1 (6 bases). The V gene's germline CDR1 is SEHNR and CDR2 FQNEAQ (reference sequence). V shed 2 bases and J shed 7 bases, with 14 bases lying between them. The CDR3 length is 14 residues.

V gene TRBV5-8 combines with J gene TRBJ2-1, with 13 bases lining up with TRBD2. Trimming at V came to 4 bases and at J to 6 bases, leaving 7 bases not matched to a gene. Germline loops: CDR1 SGHTS, CDR2 YDEGEE. The CDR3 loop spans 16 amino acids. The CDR3 DNA reads TGTGCCAGCAGCGGCGGACTAGCGGGAGCCCCCAATGAGCAGTTCTTC. It encodes CASSGGLAGAPNEQFF.

The chain joins TRBV27 to TRBJ2-3; no firm D call. V was shortened by 3 bases and J by 0 bases, with 10 bases between the two germline ends. In germline, CDR1 is MNHEY, CDR2 SMNVEV (reference sequence). This CDR3 is built from 15 residues. The CDR3 sequence is CASSLSFFSTDTQYF. In DNA, the CDR3 is TGTGCCAGCAGTTTGAGTTTTTTTAGCACAGATACGCAGTATTTT.

The V call is TRBV7-6, the J call TRBJ2-1, with unresolved D. The CDR3 spans 16 residues. Between the trimmed V and J ends, which lost 0 bases and 1 base, there was a span of 10 bases. Germline-derived CDR1 and CDR2 are SGHVS and FNYEAQ. CDR3 coding DNA: TGTGCCAGCAGCTTAGCTTCCGGAGTTTCCTACAATGAGCAGTTCTTC. Residues: CASSLASGVSYNEQFF.

J is TRBJ2-7 and V is TRBV28, with 9 bases lining up with TRBD1. CDR1 is MDHEN, CDR2 SYDVKM, per germline. The J segment lost 4 bases and the V segment lost 5 bases, leaving 9 bases of the junction unmatched. The length of the CDR3 is 15 residues. For the CDR3, the DNA is TGTGCCAGCAGTGGGGCGACAGGGGGGTCGTACGAGCAGTACTTC. Amino acids: CASSGATGGSYEQYF.

This chain uses TRBV19 with TRBJ2-5; 9 bases are shared with TRBD1. There are 13 residues in the CDR3. The junction had 3 bases not matched to a gene; V was cut back by 5 bases and J by 5 bases. Germline assignment: CDR1 LNHDA and CDR2 SQIVND (reference sequence). CDR3 sequence: CASSWDREETQYF. The CDR3 region has the DNA TGTGCCAGTAGTTGGGACAGGGAGGAGACCCAGTACTTC. Together with reference TRBV19 and TRBJ2-5, the CDR3 gives the full variable domain: DGGITQSPKYLFRKEGQNVTLSCEQNLNHDAMYWYRQDPGQGLRLIYYSQIVNDFQKGDIAEGYSVSREKKESFPLTVTSAQKNPTAFYLCASSWDREETQYFGPGTRLLVL.

Worth noting for this clone: Distinct nucleotide sequences in the sample also encode this CDR3. V is TRBV7-9 and J is TRBJ2-5; 7 bases are shared with TRBD2. Losses at the gene ends were 4 bases for V and 2 bases for J; bases not matched to a gene: 4. The CDR3 is 14 amino acids. Germline CDR1 reads SEHNR; CDR2 reads FQNEAQ (reference sequence). The CDR3 DNA follows: TGTGCCAGCAGCTCCCTCGGGGGGCAAGAGACCCAGTACTTC. Protein product: CASSSLGGQETQYF. Supplemented by reference TRBV7-9 and TRBJ2-5, the full variable domain reads DTGVSQNPRHKITKRGQNVTFRCDPISEHNRLYWYRQTLGQGPEFLTYFQNEAQLEKSRLLSDRFSAERPKGSFSTLEIQRTEQGDSAMYLCASSSLGGQETQYFGPGTRLLVL.

This chain connects TRBV29-1 to TRBJ2-3; perhaps D is TRBD1 or TRBD2 (6 bases each). Germline V gene lookup returns CDR1 SQVTM and CDR2 ANQGSEA. This CDR3 spans 14 amino acids. V lost 0 bases to trimming and J lost 4 bases, with 11 bases between them. The CDR3 DNA sequence: TGCAGCGTTGAAGACTTGGAGGGGGCAGATACGCAGTATTTT. This gives the protein CSVEDLEGADTQYF.

CDR3 DNA sequence: TGTGCCAGCAGTCAAACATACGAGCAGTACTTC. Its translation is CASSQTYEQYF. The chain recombines TRBV27 with TRBJ2-7; D gene ambiguous. In germline, CDR1 is MNHEY, CDR2 SMNVEV (reference sequence). CDR3 length: 11 amino acids. The ends were cut back, 5 bases at V and 4 bases at J, with 6 bases in the middle.

The V call is TRBV27, the J call TRBJ1-2; D is unclear. V was shortened by 2 bases and J by 5 bases, with 9 bases between the two germline ends. The V gene's germline CDR1 is MNHEY and CDR2 SMNVEV (reference sequence). CDR3 length equals 13 residues. CDR3: CASSLGRRYGYTF. In nucleotides, the CDR3 is TGTGCCAGCAGTTTAGGTCGAAGATATGGCTACACCTTC.

The chain links TRBV10-2 to TRBJ1-6, with 7 bases fitting TRBD1. V was pared by 8 bases and J by 9 bases, with 7 bases of the junction left unmatched. The CDR3 has 13 amino acids. Germline V gene lookup returns CDR1 WSHSY and CDR2 SAAADI. The CDR3 DNA reads as TGCGCCAGCCGAGGACAGGATCGTTCACCCCTCCACTTT. As protein: CASRGQDRSPLHF.

The rearrangement joins TRBV28 to TRBJ1-5; D uncertain. Trimming shortened V by 1 base and J by 0 bases, and 4 bases separated the two germline ends. Germline CDR1 and CDR2: MDHEN and SYDVKM. The CDR3 loop spans 14 amino acids. CDR3 nucleotide sequence: TGTGCCAGCAGTTTATTTGTTAGCAATCAGCCCCAGCATTTT. It is translated as CASSLFVSNQPQHF.

The chain links TRBV6-5 to TRBJ1-3; no clear D gene. V dropped 5 bases and J dropped 5 bases, with 13 bases sitting between them. The CDR3 contains 14 residues. Germline V gives CDR1 MNHEY, CDR2 SVGAGI. CDR3 DNA: TGTGCCAGCAGTCCTCGGCGGGCGAGAAACACCATATATTTT. This sequence encodes CASSPRRARNTIYF.

The chain combines TRBV29-1 with TRBJ2-1; D is unclear. Germline V lookup: CDR1 SQVTM, CDR2 ANQGSEA. This CDR3 has 13 amino acids. V gave up 0 bases and J gave up 5 bases, with 8 bases separating them. The CDR3 protein is CSVEEGVHNEQFF. The CDR3 bases are TGCAGCGTTGAAGAAGGCGTCCACAATGAGCAGTTCTTC.